The sequence of this T cell receptor (beta chain) was determined in a study of technical replicates of blood from a handful of donors. This clone was picked up one time. Sequencing used immunoSEQ multiplex PCR; TCRdb keeps in-frame clones, though not all of them. The data contain about 76,000 clones, approximately 83% of them singletons. Trimming left V 0 bases short and J 4 bases short, with 9 bases between. Germline assignment: CDR1 SGDLS and CDR2 YYNGEE. There are 14 residues in the CDR3. The chain has TRBV9 and TRBJ2-3; no clear D gene. Sequenced sample: PBMCs. The sequence came from a human donor in good health. Some clones in this sample may be carry-over from other donors' samples. CDR3 loop: CASSVAGSPDTQYF. The CDR3 DNA reads as TGTGCCAGCAGCGTAGCGGGTAGCCCAGATACGCAGTATTTT.